One and the same sample provided the 24 T cell receptor beta chains below, sequenced in a study of cytomegalovirus exposure and HLA in healthy donors. PCR amplification relied on 60 Vbeta primers (plus 13 Jbeta primers). Libraries were prepared by immunoSEQ multiplex PCR; TCRdb keeps only in-frame clonotypes and omits some of them. Among around 120,000 clones listed, approximately 81% were seen once. Material for sequencing was PBMCs. The receptor source for this set is a man younger than 35 in good health and CMV-seronegative.

The chain couples TRBV6-5 to TRBJ2-3; tentative D call: TRBD2 (6 bases). V was shortened by 0 bases and J by 3 bases, with 7 bases between the two germline ends. Germline CDR1 is MNHEY and CDR2 is SVGAGI. The CDR3 is made up of 14 amino acids. The CDR3: CASSYSAGTDTQYF. DNA for the CDR3: TGTGCCAGCAGTTACTCTGCGGGGACAGATACGCAGTATTTT.

The V and J genes are TRBV10-3 and TRBJ2-1; 11 bases are shared with TRBD2. After removal of 0 bases from V and 8 bases from J, the junction contained 3 bases not matched to a gene. Per the germline V gene, CDR1 is ENHRY and CDR2 is SYGVKD. The CDR3 consists of 15 residues. The CDR3 nucleotides read TGTGCCATCAGTGAGTCTGTAGCGGGAGGGGATGAGCAGTTCTTC. This gives the protein CAISESVAGGDEQFF.

The chain carries TRBV19 and TRBJ2-1; D perhaps matches TRBD2 (7 bases). Deletions cut 7 bases from V and 8 bases from J, with 36 bases between. The CDR3 contains 20 residues. CDR1 LNHDA and CDR2 SQIVND come from the germline V gene (reference sequence). The CDR3 loop is CASIGGGQGGGAGVIDEQFF. The DNA for the CDR3 is TGTGCCAGTATAGGAGGGGGTCAGGGCGGAGGTGCGGGAGTCATCGATGAGCAGTTCTTC.

The chain combines TRBV18 with TRBJ2-5; D is possibly TRBD1 (5 bases). V lost 0 bases, J lost 5 bases, and 13 bases lay in between. The CDR3 totals 15 residues. The germline V gene encodes CDR1 KGHSH and CDR2 LQKENI. The CDR3 DNA reads TGTGCCAGCTCACCACCGGGGCCAGCCAGGGAGACCCAGTACTTC. Translated: CASSPPGPARETQYF.

This chain links TRBV5-4 with TRBJ1-4; D gene unclear. V lost 4 bases to trimming and J lost 7 bases, with 20 bases between them. CDR3 length: 16 amino acids. The V gene's germline CDR1 is SGHNT and CDR2 YYREEE (reference sequence). The CDR3 bases are TGTGCCAGCAGCACAAGTGACCGGGGTTACGGTGAAAAACTGTTTTTT. Its protein is CASSTSDRGYGEKLFF.

The CDR3 loop is CASSTTRRGLSSYEQYF. In nucleotides, the CDR3 is TGTGCCAGCAGCACAACTCGCCGCGGATTAAGCTCCTACGAGCAGTACTTC. The chain couples TRBV13 to TRBJ2-7; unclear D gene. This CDR3 is 17 amino acids long. Germline values: CDR1 PRHDT, CDR2 FYEKMQ (reference sequence). Trimming took 5 bases from V and 0 from J, leaving 20 bases between them.

The chain recombines TRBV21-1 with TRBJ2-1; the DNA was not compared with TRBD1, the D call given in the table. TRBV21-1 is a pseudogene. The CDR3 loop spans 17 amino acids. CDR3 coding DNA: TGTGCCAGCAGCAACTATGTACTCCAAGGGGCCTACAATGAGCAGTTCTTC. Translation: CASSNYVLQGAYNEQFF.

This clone was recorded many times. The CDR3 region is CASGTGISPLHF. Written as DNA, the CDR3 is TGTGCCAGTGGGACAGGGATTTCACCCCTCCACTTT. V and J are TRBV6-1 and TRBJ1-6; 9 nucleotides agree with TRBD1. The V gene end was trimmed by 9 bases and the J gene end by 9 bases; junction bases not matched to a gene: 3. Germline V lookup: CDR1 MNHNS, CDR2 SASEGT. The CDR3 is 12 amino acids.

The chain is built from TRBV27 and TRBJ2-1; perhaps TRBD2 as D (6 bases). This CDR3 has 15 amino acids. Germline assignment: CDR1 MNHEY and CDR2 SMNVEV (reference sequence). V lost 2 bases and J 2 bases, leaving 10 bases between the germline ends. The CDR3 nucleotides read TGTGCCAGCAGTTTACGGGGGAGTACCTACAATGAGCAGTTCTTC. This translates into CASSLRGSTYNEQFF.

This chain joins TRBV5-1 and TRBJ1-2; D is possibly TRBD1 (6 bases). CDR1 is SGHRS and CDR2 is YFSETQ in the germline V gene. With 2 bases removed from V and 2 bases from J, the gap between germline ends came to 13 bases. CDR3 length: 15 amino acids. In DNA form, the CDR3 reads TGCGCCAGCAGCTTACAGGGTAGGGGGAACTATGGCTACACCTTC. Translation: CASSLQGRGNYGYTF.

This clone was counted once. This chain links TRBV4-2 with TRBJ2-7, with 8 nucleotides matching TRBD1. With V trimmed by 0 bases and J by 6 bases, 10 bases remained unmatched. The V gene's germline CDR1 is LGHNA and CDR2 YNFKEQ. CDR3 length equals 16 residues. The CDR3 region is CASSQDILDRGGEQYF. The CDR3 DNA sequence: TGTGCCAGCAGCCAAGATATACTCGACAGGGGAGGCGAGCAGTACTTC.

This rearrangement joins TRBV5-1 to TRBJ2-7; 8 positions match TRBD1. This CDR3 has 13 amino acids. The V and J ends lost 7 bases and 5 bases, in that order; junction bases with no gene match: 8. Germline loops: CDR1 SGHRS, CDR2 YFSETQ. The CDR3 reads CASWTGLSNEQYF. CDR3 DNA: TGCGCCAGCTGGACAGGGTTAAGCAACGAGCAGTACTTC.

This chain uses TRBV7-9 with TRBJ1-1; a possible D gene is TRBD1 (5 bases). Per the germline V gene, CDR1 is SEHNR and CDR2 is FQNEAQ (reference sequence). The CDR3 runs to 13 residues. V dropped 7 bases and J dropped 0 bases, with 9 bases sitting between them. CDR3 nucleotide sequence: TGTGCCAGCACCGGACACTTGAACACTGAAGCTTTCTTT. This codes for CASTGHLNTEAFF.

This clone appeared a single time. This rearrangement joins TRBV9 to TRBJ2-3; the D is unclear. This CDR3 is 12 amino acids long. V was shortened by 3 bases and J by 2 bases, with 4 bases between the two germline ends. Germline V lookup: CDR1 SGDLS, CDR2 YYNGEE. CDR3 nucleotides: TGTGCCAGCAGCGAATACACAGATACGCAGTATTTT. This sequence encodes CASSEYTDTQYF.

This chain uses TRBV27 with TRBJ2-1; 8 bases map to TRBD2. The CDR3 length is 15 residues. Germline V gene sequence: CDR1 MNHEY, CDR2 SMNVEV (reference sequence). J gave up 6 bases and V 6 bases, and 10 bases lay outside the gene matches. CDR3 residues: CASRGRLASRNEQFF. CDR3 in DNA: TGTGCCAGCAGGGGAAGACTAGCGAGCCGCAATGAGCAGTTCTTC.

This sequence joins TRBV9 and TRBJ2-1; TRBD2 matches 8 bases. Germline V gives CDR1 SGDLS, CDR2 YYNGEE. With V trimmed by 0 bases and J by 4 bases, 12 bases remained unmatched. The CDR3 consists of 18 residues. The CDR3: CASSVAMGGLAGYNEQFF. The CDR3 region has the DNA TGTGCCAGCAGCGTAGCGATGGGTGGCCTAGCGGGTTACAATGAGCAGTTCTTC.

The chain recombines TRBV7-2 with TRBJ2-7; 10 bases are shared with TRBD2. The CDR3 runs to 14 residues. Trimming took 2 bases from V and 4 from J; bases not matched to a gene: 2. The germline gives CDR1 SGHTA, CDR2 FQGNSA. DNA for the CDR3: TGTGCCAGCAGCTTAAATAGCGGGAGGTACGAGCAGTACTTC. Its protein product is CASSLNSGRYEQYF.

The chain carries TRBV28 and TRBJ2-7, with D hard to call. In germline, CDR1 is MDHEN, CDR2 SYDVKM. The CDR3 sequence is 13 residues long. Trimming took 7 bases from V and 2 from J, leaving 12 bases between them. CDR3 sequence reads: CASTPGQAYEQYF. The CDR3, as DNA: TGTGCCAGCACCCCTGGGCAGGCCTACGAGCAGTACTTC.

This chain uses TRBV5-1 with TRBJ2-3; TRBD2 matches at 8 bases. The germline CDR1 and CDR2 sequences are SGHRS and YFSETQ. The CDR3 is 16 amino acids. V was clipped by 4 bases and J by 5 bases; unmatched bases: 12. The CDR3 DNA reads as TGCGCCAGCAGCCTCCCGGGAGGGCCTTATGAAGATACGCAGTATTTT. Its protein is CASSLPGGPYEDTQYF.

This chain joins TRBV27 and TRBJ2-1; 7 nucleotides line up with TRBD1. The CDR3 consists of 15 residues. Per germline, CDR1 MNHEY and CDR2 SMNVEV (reference sequence). Trimming cost V 2 bases and J 1 base; bases outside gene matches: 2. The CDR3 DNA follows: TGTGCCAGCAGTTTAGAGGGGGCGTCCTACAATGAGCAGTTCTTC. Protein sequence: CASSLEGASYNEQFF.

This clone was seen a few times. This sequence joins TRBV30 and TRBJ2-2; D may be TRBD1 (6 bases). Germline V CDR1 and CDR2: GTSNPN, SVGIG (reference sequence). The CDR3 is made up of 14 amino acids. Between the trimmed V and J ends, which lost 2 bases and 4 bases, there was a span of 11 bases. In DNA form, the CDR3 reads TGTGCCTGGAGTCGGCAGGGGCCCACCGGGGAGCTGTTTTTT. Its protein is CAWSRQGPTGELFF.

This chain connects TRBV19 to TRBJ1-3; D ambiguous. V was clipped by 4 bases and J by 0 bases, with 10 bases between them. Germline assignment: CDR1 LNHDA and CDR2 SQIVND (reference sequence). The CDR3 covers 15 residues. DNA of the CDR3: TGTGCCAGTAGTAGAAGATGGAGCTCTGGAAACACCATATATTTT. Translating gives CASSRRWSSGNTIYF. Full variable domain (rest looked up from reference TRBV19 and TRBJ1-3): DGGITQSPKYLFRKEGQNVTLSCEQNLNHDAMYWYRQDPGQGLRLIYYSQIVNDFQKGDIAEGYSVSREKKESFPLTVTSAQKNPTAFYLCASSRRWSSGNTIYFGEGSWLTVV.

In regard to this clone: This sample includes further DNA sequences coding for the same CDR3. The J gene is TRBJ2-7, the V gene TRBV30; 12 positions match TRBD2. The V gene's germline CDR1 is GTSNPN and CDR2 SVGIG (reference sequence). CDR3 size: 15 residues. After removal of 2 bases from V and 6 bases from J, the junction contained 8 bases not matched to a gene. DNA of the CDR3: TGTGCCTGGAGTATACCGACTAGCGGGAGCGGCGAGCAGTACGTC. This codes for CAWSIPTSGSGEQYV.

CDR3 in amino acids: CASSLGAGDFVYNEQFF. In DNA, the CDR3 is TGTGCCAGCAGCTTAGGGGCGGGAGATTTCGTATACAATGAGCAGTTCTTC. The chain carries TRBV7-8 and TRBJ2-1, with 7 bases identical to TRBD2. Germline V CDR1 and CDR2: SGHVS, FQNEAQ. The CDR3 has 17 residues. V shed 1 base and J 4 bases; nucleotides not matched to a gene: 10.